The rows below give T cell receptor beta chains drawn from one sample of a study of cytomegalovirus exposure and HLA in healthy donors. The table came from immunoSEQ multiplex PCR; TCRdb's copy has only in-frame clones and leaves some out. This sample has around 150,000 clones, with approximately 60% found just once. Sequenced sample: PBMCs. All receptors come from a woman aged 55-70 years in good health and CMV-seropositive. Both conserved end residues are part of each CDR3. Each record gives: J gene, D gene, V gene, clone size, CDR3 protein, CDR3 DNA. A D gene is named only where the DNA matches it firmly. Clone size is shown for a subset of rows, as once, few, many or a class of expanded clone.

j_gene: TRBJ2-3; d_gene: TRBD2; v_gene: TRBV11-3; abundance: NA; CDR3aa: CASSPGLAPDTQYF; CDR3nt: TGTGCCAGCAGCCCCGGACTAGCCCCGGATACGCAGTATTTT
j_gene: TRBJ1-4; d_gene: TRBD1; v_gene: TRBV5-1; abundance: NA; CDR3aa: CASSSWTGSREKLFF; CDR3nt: TGCGCCAGCAGCTCTTGGACAGGTTCGAGGGAAAAACTGTTTTTT
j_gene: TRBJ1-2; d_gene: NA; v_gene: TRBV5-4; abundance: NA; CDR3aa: CASSLGGLGGYTF; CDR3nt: TGTGCCAGCAGCTTGGGGGGGCTGGGTGGCTACACCTTC
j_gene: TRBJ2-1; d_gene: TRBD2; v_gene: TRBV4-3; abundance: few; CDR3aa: CASSQAGEGHNEQFF; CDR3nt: TGCGCCAGCAGCCAAGCCGGGGAGGGCCACAATGAGCAGTTCTTC
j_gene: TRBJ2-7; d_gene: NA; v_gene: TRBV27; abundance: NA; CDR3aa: CASSSRSRTILDF; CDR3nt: TGTGCCAGCAGTTCAAGGTCCCGGACTATTCTGGACTTC
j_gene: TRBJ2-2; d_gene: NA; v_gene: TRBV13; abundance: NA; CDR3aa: CASSPHTGPGELFF; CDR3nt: TGTGCCAGCAGCCCCCACACAGGGCCCGGGGAGCTGTTTTTT
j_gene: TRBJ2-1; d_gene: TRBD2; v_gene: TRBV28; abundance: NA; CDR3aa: CASSLYRTSGNNEQFF; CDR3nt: TGTGCCAGCAGTTTATATCGGACTAGCGGGAACAATGAGCAGTTCTTC
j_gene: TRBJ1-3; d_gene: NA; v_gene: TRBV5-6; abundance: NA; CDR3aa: CASRRNRLSGNTIYF; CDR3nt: TGTGCCAGCAGGCGGAACAGGTTATCTGGAAACACCATATATTTT
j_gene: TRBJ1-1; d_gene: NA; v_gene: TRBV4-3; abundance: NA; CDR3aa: CASSQGGGGGTEAFF; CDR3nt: TGCGCCAGCAGCCAAGGGGGAGGGGGGGGCACTGAAGCTTTCTTT
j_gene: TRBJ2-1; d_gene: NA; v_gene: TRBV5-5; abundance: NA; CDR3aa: CASSLEGASYNEQFF; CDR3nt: TGTGCCAGCAGCTTGGAGGGAGCCTCCTACAATGAGCAGTTCTTC
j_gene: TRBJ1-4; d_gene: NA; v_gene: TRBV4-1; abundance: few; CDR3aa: CASSHRYRDNNGVGEKLFF; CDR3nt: TGCGCCAGCAGCCACCGGTACCGGGACAATAATGGGGTAGGGGAAAAACTGTTTTTT
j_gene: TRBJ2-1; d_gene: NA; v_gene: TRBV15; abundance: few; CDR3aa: CATSRGETGRNEQFF; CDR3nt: TGTGCCACCAGCAGGGGCGAAACCGGCAGGAATGAGCAGTTCTTC
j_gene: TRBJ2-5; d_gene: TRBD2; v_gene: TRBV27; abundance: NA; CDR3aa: CASSFPTSGREFVQETQYF; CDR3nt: TGTGCCAGCAGTTTCCCGACTAGCGGGAGGGAGTTTGTACAAGAGACCCAGTACTTC
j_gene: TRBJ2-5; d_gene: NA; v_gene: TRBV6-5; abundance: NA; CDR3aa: CASSYRRTASETQYF; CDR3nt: TGTGCCAGCAGTTACCGTCGGACAGCCTCGGAGACCCAGTACTTC